This entry lists 14 T cell receptor beta chains sequenced from one sample in a study of blood T cell repertoires in COVID-19. The assay was immunoSEQ multiplex PCR, and TCRdb's table has in-frame clones only and misses some. The repertoire holds around 200,000 clones, about nine tenths seen once, with 1.1% in the top ten. The specimen sequenced was peripheral blood. The receptors derive from a man under 40 with acute or convalescent COVID-19.

V gene TRBV30 combines with J gene TRBJ2-1; D unclear. The V gene lost 3 bases and the J gene lost 0 bases, with 15 bases spanning the gap. Looked up from germline, CDR1 is GTSNPN and CDR2 is SVGIG (reference sequence). The length of the CDR3 is 16 residues. The CDR3 here is CAWRSRARSSYNEQFF. For the CDR3, the DNA is TGTGCCTGGAGGTCGCGAGCCCGAAGCTCCTACAATGAGCAGTTCTTC.

This chain connects TRBV29-1 to TRBJ2-2; TRBD1 agrees at 11 bases. The CDR3 sequence is 14 residues long. Germline V CDR1 and CDR2: SQVTM, ANQGSEA. J was trimmed by 6 bases and V by 7 bases; bases with no gene match: 7. This CDR3 reads CSAGQGAKAGELFF. DNA for the CDR3: TGCAGCGCCGGACAGGGGGCAAAGGCCGGGGAGCTGTTTTTT.

The V and J genes are TRBV3-1 (or the pseudogene TRBV3-2) and TRBJ2-5, with D maybe TRBD2 (5 bases). Per the germline V gene, CDR1 is LGHDT and CDR2 is YNNKEL (reference sequence). The V end lost 0 bases, the J end lost 5 bases, and 13 bases lay between the germline ends. The CDR3 covers 15 residues. Written as DNA, the CDR3 is TGTGCCAGCAGCCAAGATCTGGGGAGTCGGGAGACCCAGTACTTC. As protein: CASSQDLGSRETQYF.

The chain has TRBV30 and TRBJ2-2; D unresolved. CDR3 length: 13 residues. V dropped 2 bases and J dropped 2 bases, with 6 bases sitting between them. From germline, CDR1 is GTSNPN and CDR2 SVGIG (reference sequence). CDR3 protein: CAWSSFNTGELFF. The CDR3 nucleotides read TGTGCCTGGAGTTCTTTTAACACCGGGGAGCTGTTTTTT.

The rearrangement links TRBV4-1 to TRBJ2-1; 10 bases are a match to TRBD1. V lost 4 bases, J lost 7 bases, and 10 bases stayed unmatched. This CDR3 comprises 16 residues. Germline V CDR1 and CDR2: MGHRA, YSYEKL. The CDR3 nucleotides are TGCGCCAGCAGCCGAGAAGACAGGGGGCTATTGAATGAGCAGTTCTTC. Residues: CASSREDRGLLNEQFF.

The chain carries TRBV11-3 and TRBJ1-1; no definite D call. Germline lookup yields CDR1 SGHNT and CDR2 YENEEA. The CDR3 runs to 14 residues. The germline V and J ends were trimmed by 5 bases and 5 bases, with 15 bases remaining between them. The CDR3 nucleotides read TGTGCCAGCAGCCATACTGGTAGGCGGACTGAAGCTTTCTTT. It translates to CASSHTGRRTEAFF. Using reference TRBV11-3 and TRBJ1-1 for the parts outside the CDR3, the full variable domain is EAGVVQSPRYKIIEKKQPVAFWCNPISGHNTLYWYLQNLGQGPELLIRYENEEAVDDSQLPKDRFSAERLKGVDSTLKIQPAELGDSAVYLCASSHTGRRTEAFFGQGTRLTVV.

This chain links TRBV28 with TRBJ1-1, with 8 bases lining up with TRBD1. The ends lost 3 bases at V and 1 base at J; junction bases unmatched: 4. This CDR3 region has 15 residues. Germline loops: CDR1 MDHEN, CDR2 SYDVKM. The CDR3 DNA reads TGTGCCAGCAGTTTTTCAGGGGGCGCGAACACTGAAGCTTTCTTT. It yields the protein CASSFSGGANTEAFF. The full variable domain, completed using reference TRBV28 and TRBJ1-1, is DVKVTQSSRYLVKRTGEKVFLECVQDMDHENMFWYRQDPGLGLRLIYFSYDVKMKEKGDIPEGYSVSREKKERFSLILESASTNQTSMYLCASSFSGGANTEAFFGQGTRLTVV.

V usage is TRBV19 and J usage is TRBJ2-5, with 12 bases lining up with TRBD2. CDR1 is LNHDA, CDR2 SQIVND, per germline (reference sequence). J was trimmed by 4 bases and V by 6 bases; bases with no gene match: 6. CDR3 length equals 15 residues. The CDR3 DNA reads TGTGCCAGTAGGTCTAGCGGGAGGGCCGGAGAGACCCAGTACTTC. As protein: CASRSSGRAGETQYF.

J is TRBJ1-4 and V is TRBV5-1, with D unclear. V lost 4 bases and J 0 bases, leaving 13 bases between the germline ends. The CDR3 is 16 residues long. Looked up from germline, CDR1 is SGHRS and CDR2 is YFSETQ. The CDR3 DNA follows: TGCGCCAGCAGCCCGGGTTGGTTAGCAACTAATGAAAAACTGTTTTTT. Translated: CASSPGWLATNEKLFF.

This clone was counted between two and nine times. The chain uses TRBV6-5 and TRBJ2-1, with a possible D match to TRBD1 (6 bases). V gave up 6 bases and J gave up 0 bases, with 12 bases separating them. Germline-derived CDR1 and CDR2 are MNHEY and SVGAGI. The CDR3 consists of 15 residues. Here the CDR3 DNA reads TGTGCCAGCAGCCGCTCAGGGGTCTCCTACAATGAGCAGTTCTTC. This gives the protein CASSRSGVSYNEQFF.

The chain recombines TRBV10-3 with TRBJ1-1; tentatively, D is TRBD1 (5 bases). Germline CDR1 and CDR2: ENHRY and SYGVKD. There are 15 residues in the CDR3. Trimming took 5 bases from V and 5 from J, leaving 18 bases between them. The CDR3 region is CAISPTGTGDTEAFF. In nucleotides, the CDR3 is TGTGCCATCAGTCCTACCGGGACGGGGGATACTGAAGCTTTCTTT.

The chain recombines TRBV11-2 with TRBJ1-1, with TRBD1 identical over 8 bases. The length of the CDR3 is 14 residues. V was pared by 5 bases and J by 4 bases, with 6 bases of the junction left unmatched. The germline CDR1 and CDR2 sequences are SGHAT and FQNNGV. CDR3 DNA: TGTGCCAGCAGCCTGGACAGGGATCGCACTGAAGCTTTCTTT. It yields the protein CASSLDRDRTEAFF.

This clone was recorded only once. This chain links TRBV4-1 with TRBJ1-3, with D unclear. CDR3 length: 17 amino acids. V dropped 1 base and J dropped 0 bases, with 13 bases sitting between them. Per germline, CDR1 MGHRA and CDR2 YSYEKL. CDR3 in DNA: TGCGCCAGCAGCCAAGGTCGGGGAACGAGCTCTGGAAACACCATATATTTT. Residues: CASSQGRGTSSGNTIYF.

The chain is built from TRBV3-1 (or the pseudogene TRBV3-2) and TRBJ2-5, with D possibly TRBD2 on 6 matching bases. Trimming shortened V by 0 bases and J by 5 bases, and 13 bases separated the two germline ends. This CDR3 is built from 15 residues. Germline V gene sequence: CDR1 LGHDT, CDR2 YNNKEL (reference sequence). The DNA for the CDR3 is TGTGCCAGCAGCCAAGATTGGCGGGGCCTGGAGACCCAGTACTTC. The encoded protein is CASSQDWRGLETQYF.